These 30 T cell receptor beta chains share one sample of origin, sequenced in a study of T cells after yellow fever vaccination. MiXCR was run by TCRdb on the 5' RACE reads, yielding one entry per CDR3 protein. The repertoire consists of hundreds of thousands of distinct CDR3 sequences, with approximately 12% occurring once and the leading ten covering over 12%. The sample consisted of PBMCs, taken on the day of the yellow fever booster vaccination. Receptor source: a young man who received the YFV17D yellow fever vaccine.

CDR3 DNA: TGTGCCAGCAGCTTGGGGACCACGGGTGAGCAGTTCTTC. Its translation is CASSLGTTGEQFF. The rearrangement uses TRBV5-4 and TRBJ2-1; the D is unclear. Trimming pared 0 bases from V and 9 bases from J, leaving 10 bases between. The CDR3 has 13 residues. Per the germline V gene, CDR1 is SGHNT and CDR2 is YYREEE (reference sequence). Full variable domain (rest looked up from reference TRBV5-4 and TRBJ2-1): ETGVTQSPTHLIKTRGQQVTLRCSSQSGHNTVSWYQQALGQGPQFIFQYYREEENGRGNFPPRFSGLQFPNYSSELNVNALELDDSALYLCASSLGTTGEQFFGPGTRLTVL.

The rearrangement uses TRBV3-1 and TRBJ2-1, with TRBD2 matching 11 bases. Trimming took 1 base from V and 8 from J; bases not matched to a gene: 10. Per the germline V gene, CDR1 is LGHDT and CDR2 is YNNKEL (reference sequence). The CDR3 extends over 17 amino acids. CDR3 region: CASSQAIAGGEADEQFF. DNA for the CDR3: TGTGCCAGCAGCCAAGCAATAGCGGGAGGGGAGGCCGATGAGCAGTTCTTC.

This clonotype showed up just a few times. The chain joins TRBV5-5 to TRBJ1-4; TRBD1 is a possible D gene (6 bases). This CDR3 has 15 amino acids. Between the trimmed V and J ends, which lost 1 base and 8 bases, there was a span of 15 bases. CDR1 SGHKS and CDR2 YYEKEE come from the germline V gene (reference sequence). The CDR3 loop is CASSLQPQGNEKLFF. CDR3 DNA: TGTGCCAGCAGCTTGCAACCACAGGGAAACGAAAAACTGTTTTTT.

The chain couples TRBV5-1 to TRBJ2-1; perhaps TRBD2 as D (5 bases). From germline, CDR1 is SGHRS and CDR2 YFSETQ. The CDR3 spans 13 residues. With 0 bases removed from V and 10 bases from J, the gap between germline ends came to 11 bases. The CDR3 DNA is TGCGCCAGCAGCTTGGCCCTAGAGGGAGAGCAGTTCTTC. This codes for CASSLALEGEQFF. Using reference TRBV5-1 and TRBJ2-1 for the parts outside the CDR3, the full variable domain is KAGVTQTPRYLIKTRGQQVTLSCSPISGHRSVSWYQQTPGQGLQFLFEYFSETQRNKGNFPGRFSGRQFSNSRSEMNVSTLELGDSALYLCASSLALEGEQFFGPGTRLTVL.

This rearrangement joins TRBV19 to TRBJ2-5; 7 bases line up with TRBD1. Germline V gene lookup returns CDR1 LNHDA and CDR2 SQIVND (reference sequence). J gave up 7 bases and V 3 bases, and 5 bases lay outside the gene matches. This CDR3 is 13 amino acids long. In DNA, the CDR3 is TGTGCCAGTAGTATCCTCGGACAGGCGACCCAGTACTTC. Its protein product is CASSILGQATQYF.

The chain couples TRBV7-2 to TRBJ2-5; D not resolved. There are 11 residues in the CDR3. V dropped 1 base and J dropped 9 bases, with 6 bases sitting between them. In germline, CDR1 is SGHTA, CDR2 FQGNSA. Here the CDR3 DNA reads TGTGCCAGCAGCTTAGAGAGGCCCCAGTACTTC. Translation gives CASSLERPQYF.

This chain joins TRBV7-2 and TRBJ1-2, with TRBD1 matching 7 bases. This CDR3 spans 16 amino acids. Germline V gene data show CDR1 as SGHTA and CDR2 as FQGNSA. V lost 4 bases and J lost 7; bases outside the gene matches: 15. In DNA form, the CDR3 reads TGTGCCAGCAGCTCCGGACAGGCTTCCCCGTATTCTGGCTACACCTTC. This codes for CASSSGQASPYSGYTF.

The rearrangement links TRBV3-1 to TRBJ2-2; weak D call: TRBD2 (6 bases). Looked up from germline, CDR1 is LGHDT and CDR2 is YNNKEL (reference sequence). The ends were cut back, 8 bases at V and 0 bases at J, with 19 bases in the middle. The CDR3 has 17 residues. The CDR3 sequence is CASCLQLAGTNTGELFF. CDR3 nucleotide sequence: TGTGCCAGCTGCCTACAACTCGCGGGGACGAACACCGGGGAGCTGTTTTTT.

This clonotype has a handful of counts. This rearrangement joins TRBV6-2 or TRBV6-3 to TRBJ2-5, with 7 bases matching TRBD2. Germline assignment: CDR1 MNHEY and CDR2 SVGEGT. V shed 8 bases and J 3 bases; nucleotides not matched to a gene: 9. The CDR3 extends over 14 amino acids. CDR3 in DNA: TGTGCCAGCTCTCGGACTAGTTCAGAAGAGACCCAGTACTTC. Translation: CASSRTSSEETQYF.

This sequence joins TRBV29-1 and TRBJ2-1; D is perhaps TRBD1 or TRBD2 (5 bases each). Trimming removed 7 bases at V and 5 bases at J, with 21 bases between. The CDR3 covers 15 residues. Germline CDR1 and CDR2: SQVTM and ANQGSEA. The chain's CDR3 is CSADSGGIGHNEQFF. The CDR3, as DNA: TGCAGCGCGGATTCTGGGGGTATCGGCCACAATGAGCAGTTCTTC.

The chain carries TRBV5-1 and TRBJ1-6; D gene unclear. Trimming cost V 0 bases and J 14 bases, with 15 bases left between them. Germline V lookup: CDR1 SGHRS, CDR2 YFSETQ. The CDR3 contains 14 residues. CDR3: CASSLATEVLTLHF. In DNA, the CDR3 is TGCGCCAGCAGCTTGGCCACTGAGGTTTTGACCCTCCACTTT.

This clonotype has just a few counts. The V gene is TRBV2, the J gene TRBJ2-3; D is ambiguous. Germline V gene data show CDR1 as SNHLY and CDR2 as FYNNEI. The CDR3 length is 14 residues. Trimming took off 6 bases at V and 0 bases at J, with 10 bases between the two ends. The CDR3 protein is CASRVPSSTDTQYF. The CDR3 nucleotides are TGTGCCAGCAGGGTTCCATCTAGCACAGATACGCAGTATTTT.

This clonotype turned up a few times. At one end, the junction sequence differs from germline, possibly due to a read error. The chain recombines TRBV7-2 with TRBJ2-7; TRBD1 or TRBD2 may be the D gene (6 bases each). The CDR3 has 12 residues. The germline V gene has CDR1 SGHTA and CDR2 FQGNSA. CDR3: CASSAGHEGTHF. In DNA form, the CDR3 reads TGTGCCAGCAGCGCGGGACATGAGGGCACGCACTTC.

The genes are TRBV6-2 or TRBV6-3 and TRBJ2-2; 7 bases align to TRBD1. With 7 bases clipped from V and 14 bases from J, the junction kept 22 bases outside the gene matches. Germline CDR1 and CDR2: MNHEY and SVGEGT. This CDR3 is 16 amino acids long. CDR3 in amino acids: CASTIMTGRPITRLFF. The CDR3 DNA reads as TGTGCCAGCACCATAATGACAGGGCGCCCAATAACTCGCCTGTTTTTT.

This clonotype showed up just a few times. This chain joins TRBV6-1 and TRBJ2-7; perhaps TRBD2 as D (6 bases). The CDR3 has 15 residues. CDR1 is MNHNS, CDR2 SASEGT, per germline. V was clipped by 5 bases and J by 7 bases, with 21 bases between them. The CDR3 sequence: CASSPRRVSGGEQYF. DNA of the CDR3: TGTGCCAGCAGTCCAAGACGGGTTTCTGGGGGGGAGCAGTACTTC.

V and J are TRBV11-3 and TRBJ2-1; maybe TRBD2 (5 bases). The germline V gene encodes CDR1 SGHNT and CDR2 YENEEA. The V end lost 5 bases, the J end lost 5 bases, and 19 bases lay between the germline ends. The CDR3 is 16 residues long. The CDR3 coding sequence is TGTGCCAGCAGCACTCCGCCGGGATCCACCAACAATGAGCAGTTCTTC. This gives the protein CASSTPPGSTNNEQFF. Together with reference TRBV11-3 and TRBJ2-1, the CDR3 gives the full variable domain: EAGVVQSPRYKIIEKKQPVAFWCNPISGHNTLYWYLQNLGQGPELLIRYENEEAVDDSQLPKDRFSAERLKGVDSTLKIQPAELGDSAVYLCASSTPPGSTNNEQFFGPGTRLTVL.

There are a few counts of this clonotype. The genes are TRBV15 and TRBJ2-2; 8 bases agree with TRBD1. This CDR3 spans 17 amino acids. Germline CDR1 reads LNHNV; CDR2 reads YYDKDF (reference sequence). The junction had 3 bases not matched to a gene; V was cut back by 0 bases and J by 0 bases. The CDR3 nucleotides are TGTGCCACCAGCAGAGAAGGACAGGGACCGAACACCGGGGAGCTGTTTTTT. Translation: CATSREGQGPNTGELFF.

This clonotype was detected many times. The chain has TRBV3-1 and TRBJ2-1, with D uncertain. V lost 6 bases to trimming and J lost 0 bases, with 12 bases between them. The germline gives CDR1 LGHDT, CDR2 YNNKEL (reference sequence). The CDR3 is 15 residues long. CDR3 nucleotides: TGTGCCAGCAGTATTCTAGTCCTCTCCTACAATGAGCAGTTCTTC. Protein sequence: CASSILVLSYNEQFF.

A few counts support this clonotype. The chain uses TRBV7-3 and TRBJ2-1; 8 bases line up with TRBD2. With V trimmed by 0 bases and J by 5 bases, 3 bases remained unmatched. This CDR3 has 15 residues. Germline V gives CDR1 SGHTA, CDR2 FQGTGA. CDR3 residues: CASSLTREADNEQFF. CDR3 nucleotides: TGTGCCAGCAGCTTAACGCGGGAGGCTGACAATGAGCAGTTCTTC.

V is TRBV7-9 and J is TRBJ2-5; TRBD1 is a possible D gene (5 bases). Germline loops: CDR1 SEHNR, CDR2 FQNEAQ (reference sequence). CDR3 length: 16 residues. With 2 bases removed from V and 1 base from J, the gap between germline ends came to 14 bases. The CDR3 DNA follows: TGTGCCAGCAGCTTATGGGGCAGCGTTGGCCAAGAGACCCAGTACTTC. This translates into CASSLWGSVGQETQYF.

In this sample, this clonotype turned up many times. The V call is TRBV4-2, the J call TRBJ2-3; unclear D gene. This CDR3 is built from 15 residues. Per germline, CDR1 LGHNA and CDR2 YNFKEQ. V lost 2 bases to trimming and J lost 0 bases, with 9 bases between them. The CDR3 DNA sequence: TGTGCCAGCAGCCAACTCTTGACTAGCACAGATACGCAGTATTTT. Protein product: CASSQLLTSTDTQYF.

The CDR3 protein is CASSLAGGDETQYF. The DNA of the CDR3 is TGTGCCAGTAGTTTAGCGGGAGGGGATGAGACCCAGTACTTC. The J gene is TRBJ2-5, the V gene TRBV19; 11 nucleotides agree with TRBD2. V lost 5 bases, J lost 5 bases, and 4 bases stayed unmatched. The CDR3 is 14 amino acids. CDR1 is LNHDA and CDR2 is SQIVND in the germline V gene (reference sequence).

This chain joins TRBV5-4 and TRBJ2-7; TRBD1 matches 7 bases. Germline V gene lookup returns CDR1 SGHNT and CDR2 YYREEE (reference sequence). Trimming removed 2 bases from V and 6 bases from J; junction bases left unmatched: 5. This CDR3 has 13 amino acids. CDR3 loop: CASSFGQASEQYF. The CDR3 region has the DNA TGTGCCAGCAGCTTCGGACAGGCGAGCGAGCAGTACTTC.

This clonotype showed up just a few times. The chain links TRBV20-1 to TRBJ2-7; 7 bases align to TRBD2. From germline, CDR1 is DFQATT and CDR2 SNEGSKA (reference sequence). The CDR3 has 13 residues. CDR3 residues: CGSWGGERSEQYF. In nucleotides, the CDR3 is TGCGGATCTTGGGGGGGTGAGCGTTCGGAGCAGTACTTC.

This sequence joins TRBV5-6 and TRBJ1-6, with TRBD1 matching 7 bases. This CDR3 has 17 amino acids. Germline V gene sequence: CDR1 SGHDT, CDR2 YYEEEE. After removal of 2 bases from V and 1 base from J, the junction contained 6 bases not matched to a gene. CDR3 loop: CASSFRQGASYNSPLHF. The DNA for the CDR3 is TGTGCCAGCAGCTTTCGACAGGGTGCATCCTATAATTCACCCCTCCACTTT.

This clonotype has just a few counts. V is TRBV4-3 and J is TRBJ2-5; TRBD2 aligns across 9 bases. Trimming removed 4 bases from V and 1 base from J; junction bases left unmatched: 4. The CDR3 is 15 amino acids. The V gene's germline CDR1 is LGHNA and CDR2 YSLEER. CDR3 bases: TGCGCCAGCAGCCCCGGGACTAGCCGCCAAGAGACCCAGTACTTC. Its protein is CASSPGTSRQETQYF.

This clonotype showed up just a few times. The V and J genes are TRBV7-2 and TRBJ2-7; 7 nucleotides line up with TRBD2. The CDR3 contains 14 residues. The germline gives CDR1 SGHTA, CDR2 FQGNSA. V lost 3 bases, J lost 0 bases, and 2 bases stayed unmatched. The DNA of the CDR3 is TGTGCCAGCAGCTTCTCTAGCGGCTCCTACGAGCAGTACTTC. Amino acid sequence: CASSFSSGSYEQYF.

The chain is built from TRBV5-6 and TRBJ2-1; D ambiguous. CDR3 length equals 12 residues. The V end was cut by 6 bases, the J end by 11 bases, with 15 bases between. The germline V gene has CDR1 SGHDT and CDR2 YYEEEE. CDR3 in amino acids: CASILRPGKQFF. The DNA for the CDR3 is TGTGCCAGCATACTCCGCCCGGGTAAGCAGTTCTTC. The whole variable domain, remainder taken from reference TRBV5-6 and TRBJ2-1, is DAGVTQSPTHLIKTRGQQVTLRCSPKSGHDTVSWYQQALGQGPQFIFQYYEEEERQRGNFPDRFSGHQFPNYSSELNVNALLLGDSALYLCASILRPGKQFFGPGTRLTVL.

The table lists this clonotype with a few counts. The CDR3 region is CASSQQGARNTIYF. The CDR3 DNA reads as TGTGCCAGCAGCCAGCAGGGGGCGAGAAACACCATATATTTT. The chain employs TRBV3-1 and TRBJ1-3; 8 bases agree with TRBD1. V shed 3 bases, J shed 5 bases, and the junction held 3 bases outside the gene matches. This CDR3 is 14 amino acids long. Germline V gene data show CDR1 as LGHDT and CDR2 as YNNKEL (reference sequence).

The genes are TRBV20-1 and TRBJ2-2; D possibly corresponds to TRBD1 (6 bases). CDR3 length equals 13 residues. The V gene lost 5 bases and the J gene lost 6 bases, with 13 bases spanning the gap. Germline V gene data show CDR1 as DFQATT and CDR2 as SNEGSKA (reference sequence). CDR3 nucleotide sequence: TGCAGTGCTTTAGGGGGAGAGGCCGGGGAGCTGTTTTTT. It specifies CSALGGEAGELFF.